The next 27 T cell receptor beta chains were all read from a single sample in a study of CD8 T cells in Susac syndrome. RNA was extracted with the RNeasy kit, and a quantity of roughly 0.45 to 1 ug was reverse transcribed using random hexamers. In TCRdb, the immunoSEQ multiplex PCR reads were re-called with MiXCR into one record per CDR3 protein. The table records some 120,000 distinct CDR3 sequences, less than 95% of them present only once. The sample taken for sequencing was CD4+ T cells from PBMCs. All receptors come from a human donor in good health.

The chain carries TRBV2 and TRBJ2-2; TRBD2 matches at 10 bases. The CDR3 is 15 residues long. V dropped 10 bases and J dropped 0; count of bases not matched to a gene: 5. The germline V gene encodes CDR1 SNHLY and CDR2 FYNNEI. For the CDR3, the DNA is TGTGCCACACAGGGACTAGCGTCGAACACCGGGGAGCTGTTTTTT. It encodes CATQGLASNTGELFF.

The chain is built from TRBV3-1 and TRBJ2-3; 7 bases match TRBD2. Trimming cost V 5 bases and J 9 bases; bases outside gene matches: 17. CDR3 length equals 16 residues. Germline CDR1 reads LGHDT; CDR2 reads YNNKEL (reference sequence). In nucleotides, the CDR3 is TGTGCCAGCAGCTACCACGGGCTAGCGGAACAGAAGACGCAGTATTTT. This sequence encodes CASSYHGLAEQKTQYF.

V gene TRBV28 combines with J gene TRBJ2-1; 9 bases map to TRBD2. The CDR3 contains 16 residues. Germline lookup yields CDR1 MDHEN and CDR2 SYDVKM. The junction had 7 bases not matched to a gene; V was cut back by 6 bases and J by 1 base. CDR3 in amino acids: CASSQHSGRSYNEQFF. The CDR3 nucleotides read TGTGCCAGCAGCCAACACAGCGGGAGGTCCTACAATGAGCAGTTCTTC.

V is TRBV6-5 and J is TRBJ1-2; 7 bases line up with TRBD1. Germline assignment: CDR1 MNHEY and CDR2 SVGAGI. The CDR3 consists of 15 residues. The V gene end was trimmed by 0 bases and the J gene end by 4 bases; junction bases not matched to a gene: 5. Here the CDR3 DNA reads TGTGCCAGCAGTTACTCCGACAGGGCTGGCTATGGCTACACCTTC. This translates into CASSYSDRAGYGYTF.

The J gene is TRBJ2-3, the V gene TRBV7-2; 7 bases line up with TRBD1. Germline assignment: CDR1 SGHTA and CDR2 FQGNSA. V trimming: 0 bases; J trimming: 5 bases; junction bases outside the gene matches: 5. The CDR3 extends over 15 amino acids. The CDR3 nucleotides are TGTGCCAGCAGCTTAGCCCAGGGGGTACAAGATACGCAGTATTTT. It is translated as CASSLAQGVQDTQYF.

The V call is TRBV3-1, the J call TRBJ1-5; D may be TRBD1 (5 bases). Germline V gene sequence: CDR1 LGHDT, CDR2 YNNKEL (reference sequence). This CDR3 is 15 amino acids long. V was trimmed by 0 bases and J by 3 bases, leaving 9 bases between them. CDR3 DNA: TGTGCCAGCAGCCAAGATACGACAGTCAATCAGCCCCAGCATTTT. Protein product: CASSQDTTVNQPQHF. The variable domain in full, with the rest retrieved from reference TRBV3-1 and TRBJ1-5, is DTAVSQTPKYLVTQMGNDKSIKCEQNLGHDTMYWYKQDSKKFLKIMFSYNNKELIINETVPNRFSPKSPDKAHLNLHINSLELGDSAVYFCASSQDTTVNQPQHFGDGTRLSIL.

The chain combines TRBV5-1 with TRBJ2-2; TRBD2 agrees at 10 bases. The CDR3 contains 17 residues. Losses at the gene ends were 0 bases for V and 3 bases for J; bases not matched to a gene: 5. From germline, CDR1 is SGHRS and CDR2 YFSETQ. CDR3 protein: CASSLALAGDDTGELFF. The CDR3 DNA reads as TGCGCCAGCAGCTTGGCCCTAGCGGGAGATGACACCGGGGAGCTGTTTTTT.

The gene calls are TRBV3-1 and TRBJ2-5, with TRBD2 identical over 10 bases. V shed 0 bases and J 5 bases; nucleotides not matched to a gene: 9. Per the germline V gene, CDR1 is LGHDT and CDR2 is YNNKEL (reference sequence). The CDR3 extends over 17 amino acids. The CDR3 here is CASSQEGYEAGGETQYF. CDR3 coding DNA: TGTGCCAGCAGCCAAGAGGGCTACGAAGCGGGAGGGGAGACCCAGTACTTC.

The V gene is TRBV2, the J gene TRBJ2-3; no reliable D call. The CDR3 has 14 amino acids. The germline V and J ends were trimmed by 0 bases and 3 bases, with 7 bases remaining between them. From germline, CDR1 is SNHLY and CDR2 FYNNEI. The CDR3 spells CASSEAGWTDTQYF. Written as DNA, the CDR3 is TGTGCCAGCAGTGAAGCCGGGTGGACAGATACGCAGTATTTT.

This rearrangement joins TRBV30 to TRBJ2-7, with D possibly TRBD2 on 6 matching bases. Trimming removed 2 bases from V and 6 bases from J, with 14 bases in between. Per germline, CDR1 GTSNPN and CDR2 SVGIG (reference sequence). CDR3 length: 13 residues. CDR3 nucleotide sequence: TGTGCCTGGAGTCTGGGACTTAATCGCGAGCAGTACTTC. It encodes CAWSLGLNREQYF.

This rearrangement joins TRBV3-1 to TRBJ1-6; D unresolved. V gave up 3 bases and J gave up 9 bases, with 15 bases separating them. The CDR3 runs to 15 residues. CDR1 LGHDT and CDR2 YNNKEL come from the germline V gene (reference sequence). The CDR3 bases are TGTGCCAGCAGCCAGATCCCCGGACTGTCTTCACCCCTCCACTTT. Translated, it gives CASSQIPGLSSPLHF.

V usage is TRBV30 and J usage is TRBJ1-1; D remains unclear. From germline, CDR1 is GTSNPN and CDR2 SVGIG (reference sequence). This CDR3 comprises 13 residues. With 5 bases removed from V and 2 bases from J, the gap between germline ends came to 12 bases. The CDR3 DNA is TGTGCCTGGCTAGATCAGTTTAACACTGAAGCTTTCTTT. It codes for CAWLDQFNTEAFF.

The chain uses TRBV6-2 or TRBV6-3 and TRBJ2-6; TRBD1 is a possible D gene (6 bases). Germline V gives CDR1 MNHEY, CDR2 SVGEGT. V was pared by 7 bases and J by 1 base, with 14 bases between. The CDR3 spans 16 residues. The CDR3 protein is CASTGAWGSGANVLTF. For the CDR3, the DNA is TGTGCCAGCACAGGGGCCTGGGGATCTGGGGCCAACGTCCTGACTTTC.

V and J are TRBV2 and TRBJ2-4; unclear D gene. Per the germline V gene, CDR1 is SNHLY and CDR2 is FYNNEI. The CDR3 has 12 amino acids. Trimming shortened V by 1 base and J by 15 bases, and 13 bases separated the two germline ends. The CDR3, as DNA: TGTGCCAGCAGTGAAGGGACGGTTTTCGGGTACTTC. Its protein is CASSEGTVFGYF.

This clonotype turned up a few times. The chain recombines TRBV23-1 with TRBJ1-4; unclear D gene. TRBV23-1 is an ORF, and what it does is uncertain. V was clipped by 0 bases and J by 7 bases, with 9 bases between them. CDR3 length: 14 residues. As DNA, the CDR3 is TGCGCCAGCAGTCAATCGAGTAATAGTGAAAAACTGTTTTTT. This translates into CASSQSSNSEKLFF.

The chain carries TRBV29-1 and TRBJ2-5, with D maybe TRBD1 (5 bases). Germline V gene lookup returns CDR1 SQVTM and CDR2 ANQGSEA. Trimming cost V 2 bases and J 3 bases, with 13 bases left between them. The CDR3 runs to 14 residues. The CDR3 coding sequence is TGCAGCGTTGAAAGTAGGGGTATGAAAGAGACCCAGTACTTC. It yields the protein CSVESRGMKETQYF.

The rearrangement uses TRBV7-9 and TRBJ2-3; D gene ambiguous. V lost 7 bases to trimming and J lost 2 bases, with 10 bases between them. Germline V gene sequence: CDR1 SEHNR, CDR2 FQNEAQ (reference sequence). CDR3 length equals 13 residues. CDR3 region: CASIRGLTDTQYF. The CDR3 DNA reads TGTGCCAGCATCCGCGGCCTCACAGATACGCAGTATTTT.

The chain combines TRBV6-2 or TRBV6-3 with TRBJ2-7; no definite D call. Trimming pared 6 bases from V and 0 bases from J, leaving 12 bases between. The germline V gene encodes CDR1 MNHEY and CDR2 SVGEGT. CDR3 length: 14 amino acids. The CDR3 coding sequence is TGTGCCAGCAGCCTTCGTGTAAGCTCCTACGAGCAGTACTTC. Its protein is CASSLRVSSYEQYF.

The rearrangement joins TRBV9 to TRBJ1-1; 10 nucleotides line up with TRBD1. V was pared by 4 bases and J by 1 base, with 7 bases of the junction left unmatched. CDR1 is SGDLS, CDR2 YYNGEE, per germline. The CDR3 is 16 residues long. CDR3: CASSRPGTGANTEAFF. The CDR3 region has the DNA TGTGCCAGCAGCCGTCCCGGGACAGGGGCGAACACTGAAGCTTTCTTT.

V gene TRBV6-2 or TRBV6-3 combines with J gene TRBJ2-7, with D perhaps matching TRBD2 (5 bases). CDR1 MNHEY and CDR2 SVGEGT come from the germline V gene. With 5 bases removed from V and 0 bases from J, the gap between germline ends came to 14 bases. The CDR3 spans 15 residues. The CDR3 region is CASSRGTGNSYEQYF. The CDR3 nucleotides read TGTGCCAGCAGTAGAGGAACCGGGAACTCCTACGAGCAGTACTTC.

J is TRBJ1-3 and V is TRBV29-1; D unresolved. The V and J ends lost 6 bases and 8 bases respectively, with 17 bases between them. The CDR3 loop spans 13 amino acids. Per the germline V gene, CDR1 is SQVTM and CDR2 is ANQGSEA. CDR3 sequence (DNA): TGCAGCGTCCTACACCCGTGGGAGGACACCATATATTTT. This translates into CSVLHPWEDTIYF. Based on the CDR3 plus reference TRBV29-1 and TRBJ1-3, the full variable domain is SAVISQKPSRDICQRGTSLTIQCQVDSQVTMMFWYRQQPGQSLTLIATANQGSEATYESGFVIDKFPISRPNLTFSTLTVSNMSPEDSSIYLCSVLHPWEDTIYFGEGSWLTVV.

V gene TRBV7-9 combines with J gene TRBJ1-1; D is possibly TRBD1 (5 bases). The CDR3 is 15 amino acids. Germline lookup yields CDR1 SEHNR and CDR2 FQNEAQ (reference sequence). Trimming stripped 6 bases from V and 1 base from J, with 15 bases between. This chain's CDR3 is CASRSRDFQNTEAFF. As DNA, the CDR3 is TGTGCCAGCAGGTCAAGGGACTTCCAGAACACTGAAGCTTTCTTT. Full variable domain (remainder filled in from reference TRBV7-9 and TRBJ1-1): DTGVSQNPRHKITKRGQNVTFRCDPISEHNRLYWYRQTLGQGPEFLTYFQNEAQLEKSRLLSDRFSAERPKGSFSTLEIQRTEQGDSAMYLCASRSRDFQNTEAFFGQGTRLTVV.

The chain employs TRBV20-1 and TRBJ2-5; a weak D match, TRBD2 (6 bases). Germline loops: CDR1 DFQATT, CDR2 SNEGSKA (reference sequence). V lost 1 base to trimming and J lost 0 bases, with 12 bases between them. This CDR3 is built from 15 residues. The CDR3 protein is CSARATGGNQETQYF. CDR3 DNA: TGCAGTGCTAGAGCTACGGGCGGGAACCAAGAGACCCAGTACTTC.

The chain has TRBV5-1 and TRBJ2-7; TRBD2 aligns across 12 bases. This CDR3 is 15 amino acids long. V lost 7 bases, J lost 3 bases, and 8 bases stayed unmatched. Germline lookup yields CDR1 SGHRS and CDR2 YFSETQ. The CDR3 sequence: CASGLGLAGFYEQYF. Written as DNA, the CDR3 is TGCGCCAGCGGCCTCGGACTAGCGGGATTCTACGAGCAGTACTTC.

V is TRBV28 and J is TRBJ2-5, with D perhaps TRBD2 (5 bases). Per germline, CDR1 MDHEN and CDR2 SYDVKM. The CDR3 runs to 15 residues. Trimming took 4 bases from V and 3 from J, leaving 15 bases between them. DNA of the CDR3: TGTGCCAGCAGTTCCGTAGGTCTGCGGGAAGAGACCCAGTACTTC. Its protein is CASSSVGLREETQYF.

This CDR3 reads CASSEAPSTGELFF. The CDR3 bases are TGTGCCAGCAGCGAGGCCCCCTCTACCGGGGAGCTGTTTTTT. The rearrangement links TRBV9 to TRBJ2-2; D remains ambiguous. The germline V and J ends were trimmed by 3 bases and 5 bases, with 11 bases remaining between them. Germline V CDR1 and CDR2: SGDLS, YYNGEE. The CDR3 has 14 residues. Supplemented by reference TRBV9 and TRBJ2-2, the full variable domain reads DSGVTQTPKHLITATGQRVTLRCSPRSGDLSVYWYQQSLDQGLQFLIQYYNGEERAKGNILERFSAQQFPDLHSELNLSSLELGDSALYFCASSEAPSTGELFFGEGSRLTVL.

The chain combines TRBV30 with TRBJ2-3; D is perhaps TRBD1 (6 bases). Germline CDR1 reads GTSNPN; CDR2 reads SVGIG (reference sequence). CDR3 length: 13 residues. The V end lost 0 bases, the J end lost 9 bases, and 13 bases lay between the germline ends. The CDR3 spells CAWSVMETGTQYF. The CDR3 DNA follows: TGTGCCTGGAGTGTAATGGAAACAGGGACGCAGTATTTT.